These T cell receptor beta chains were read from a single sample in a study of shared clonotypes between healthy human individuals. The protocol was immunoSEQ multiplex PCR, while the TCRdb copy is restricted to in-frame clones and leaves out a portion. The table has some 1 million clones, approximately 72% seen once. Input material: memory CD4+ T cells sorted from blood. These receptors all stem from a man younger than 30 in good health. Both conserved end residues are part of each CDR3. The order of the fields is J gene, D gene, clone size, V gene, CDR3 protein, CDR3 DNA. D genes are given only for firm matches. Expanded clones get a size class; other rows say once, few or many, or leave the size out.

TRBJ1-5 | - | - | TRBV4-1 | CASSQGNDGNQPQHF | TGCGCCAGCAGCCAAGGTAACGACGGCAATCAGCCCCAGCATTTT
TRBJ2-7 | TRBD2 | - | TRBV2 | CASSEGLAGGEQYF | TGTGCCAGCAGTGAGGGACTAGCGGGAGGAGAGCAGTACTTC
TRBJ2-3 | TRBD2 | - | TRBV28 | CASSLGGANWGGTQYF | TGTGCCAGCAGTTTGGGCGGGGCCAACTGGGGGGGTACGCAGTATTTT
TRBJ2-3 | TRBD2 | once | TRBV4-3 | CASSQDSSGRTDTQYF | TGCGCCAGCAGCCAAGATTCTAGCGGGAGGACAGATACGCAGTATTTT
TRBJ2-2 | - | - | TRBV7-2 | CASSTRTAGNTGELFF | TGTGCCAGCAGCACCCGCACAGCGGGGAACACCGGGGAGCTGTTTTTT
TRBJ2-3 | - | - | TRBV14 | CASSQAILVPQYF | TGTGCCAGCAGCCAAGCTATCCTGGTCCCGCAGTATTTT
TRBJ2-5 | - | - | TRBV5-6 | CASSLPGGIAETQYF | TGTGCCAGCAGCTTGCCTGGCGGGATAGCGGAGACCCAGTACTTC
TRBJ2-2 | - | - | TRBV6-6 | CASSYTGETGELFF | TGTGCCAGCAGTTACACTGGGGAAACCGGGGAGCTGTTTTTT
TRBJ2-7 | - | - | TRBV28 | CASQYESSYEQYF | TGTGCCAGCCAATATGAGAGCTCCTACGAGCAGTACTTC
TRBJ2-1 | TRBD2 | - | TRBV19 | CASRQVAGNEQFF | TGTGCCAGTCGCCAAGTAGCGGGCAATGAGCAGTTCTTC
TRBJ1-5 | - | - | TRBV2 | CASSNLVSNQPQHF | TGTGCCAGCAGCAACCTTGTTAGCAATCAGCCCCAGCATTTT
TRBJ2-1 | - | - | TRBV5-1 | CASSSANGNEQFF | TGCGCCAGCAGCTCCGCAAACGGCAATGAGCAGTTCTTC